A single T cell receptor beta chain is shown here with its context. This sample is part of a study of blood T cell repertoires in COVID-19. Clones were read by immunoSEQ multiplex PCR, and TCRdb kept only the in-frame ones, dropping some. Of about 250,000 clones in the sample, more than 70% were seen once. This CDR3 is built from 11 residues. Germline lookup yields CDR1 SQVTM and CDR2 ANQGSEA. V lost 4 bases to trimming and J lost 1 base, with 4 bases between them. The receptor was isolated from a woman aged 25 to 45 with COVID-19, enrolled during active disease. Material: peripheral blood. This rearrangement joins TRBV29-1 to TRBJ1-1, with D unclear. The CDR3 region is CSVATNTEAFF. The CDR3 DNA follows: TGCAGCGTTGCTACGAACACTGAAGCTTTCTTT.